A selection of T cell receptor beta chains follows, all from one sample in a study of cytomegalovirus exposure and HLA in healthy donors. Assay: immunoSEQ multiplex PCR; the TCRdb copy retains only in-frame clones and omits some. The data contain approximately 150,000 clones, roughly 87% of them singletons. What was sequenced was PBMCs. These receptor sequences come from a man aged 18 to 35 in good health and CMV-seropositive. Each CDR3 is given with its conserved first and last residue. A D gene is named only where the DNA matches it firmly. Expanded clones are given a class, and other clones once, few, many or no size at all.

size	D	V	J	DNA	CDR3
NA	TRBD1	TRBV30	TRBJ2-1	TGTGCCTGGAAAGGGGGCGGGCCAGAGGAGAATGAGCAGTTCTTC	CAWKGGGPEENEQFF
NA	NA	TRBV2	TRBJ1-3	TGTGCCAGCAGCCCGGGAACCCGTAACACCATATATTTT	CASSPGTRNTIYF
NA	NA	TRBV6-5	TRBJ1-5	TGTGCCAGCACCAGAGGGCCCCACTGGGCCCAGCATTTT	CASTRGPHWAQHF
NA	NA	TRBV6-6	TRBJ1-5	TGTGCCAGCAGTTACTCGCGGGCGACAGGCGGTCAGCCCCAGCATTTT	CASSYSRATGGQPQHF
NA	NA	TRBV18	TRBJ2-5	TGTGCCAGCTTAGCGAGCCGCCAAGAGACCCAGTACTTC	CASLASRQETQYF
once	NA	TRBV6-5	TRBJ1-1	TGTGCCAGCAGTTATAGAGGCCGGGAAGCTTTCTTT	CASSYRGREAFF
few	TRBD1	TRBV11-2	TRBJ1-5	TGTGCCAGCAGCGCAGACAGGGATCAGCCCCAGCATTTT	CASSADRDQPQHF
NA	TRBD2	TRBV15	TRBJ2-5	TGTGCCACCAGCAGAGATCGAGTAGGTAGCGGGTATTACCAAGAGACCCAGTACTTC	CATSRDRVGSGYYQETQYF
NA	NA	TRBV9	TRBJ1-4	TGTGCCAGCAGCCTCGTTAACTTCCCTAAGGAGTCTACTAATGAAAAACTGTTTTTT	CASSLVNFPKESTNEKLFF
once	TRBD2	TRBV5-1	TRBJ2-7	TGCGCCAGCAGCTTGTGGGGCGGGAGGTCAGTGGAGGGCGAGCAGTACTTC	CASSLWGGRSVEGEQYF
NA	TRBD2	TRBV19	TRBJ2-1	TGTGCCAGTAGGCTATTAGCGGGAACAATCAATGAGCAGTTCTTC	CASRLLAGTINEQFF
NA	NA	TRBV29-1	TRBJ2-3	TGCAGCCCTCTCGGCGGTGACACAGATACGCAGTATTTT	CSPLGGDTDTQYF
NA	TRBD1	TRBV6-6	TRBJ1-2	TGTGCCAGCACCTTCGTGGACAGGGATGACGGCTACACCTTC	CASTFVDRDDGYTF
NA	NA	TRBV30	TRBJ1-5	TGTGCCTGGAGTACCGGATTAGGGGGGGCTCGTCAGCCCCAGCATTTT	CAWSTGLGGARQPQHF
NA	TRBD1	TRBV28	TRBJ1-2	TGTGCCAGCAGTCCCCAGGACAGGTTCTCGGGCTACACCTTC	CASSPQDRFSGYTF
NA	NA	TRBV13	TRBJ2-5	TGTGCCAGCAGCAGTGAGGAGACCCAGTACTTC	CASSSEETQYF
once	NA	TRBV2	TRBJ1-4	TGTGCCAGCTTGGTACAGGCGCTGGCTAATGAAAAACTGTTTTTT	CASLVQALANEKLFF
few	NA	TRBV27	TRBJ2-7	TGTGCCAGCAGTTTCGGGTGGGGCGGCAACTACGAGCAGTACTTC	CASSFGWGGNYEQYF
NA	NA	TRBV5-1	TRBJ1-2	TGCGCCAGCAGCTCTAGAGGAGACTATGGCTACACCTTC	CASSSRGDYGYTF
NA	TRBD2	TRBV5-6	TRBJ2-1	TGTGCCAGCAGCTTTTGGACTAGCCCCAATGAGCAGTTCTTC	CASSFWTSPNEQFF
NA	NA	TRBV19	TRBJ2-3	TGTGCCAGTAGTTACGGAACAGACTATGAGTTCAGGTGGGATACGCAGTATTTT	CASSYGTDYEFRWDTQYF
NA	TRBD2	TRBV6-1	TRBJ2-7	TGTGCCAGCAGTGAACTTAGCGGGACCTCCTACGAGCAGTACTTC	CASSELSGTSYEQYF
NA	TRBD2	TRBV15	TRBJ2-3	TGTGCCACCAGCAGAGGACTAGCGGTCACAGATACGCAGTATTTT	CATSRGLAVTDTQYF
NA	NA	TRBV10-2	TRBJ2-1	TGCGCCACCCAGGGACTGCCGCACCCTGAGCAGTTCTTC	CATQGLPHPEQFF
few	NA	TRBV9	TRBJ2-2	TGTGCCACCGCGGGGACTTCCCACACCGGGGAGCTGTTTTTT	CATAGTSHTGELFF
NA	TRBD1	TRBV6-5	TRBJ1-3	TGTGCCAGCAGTGGGACAGGAGGAAACACCATATATTTT	CASSGTGGNTIYF
NA	NA	TRBV10-1	TRBJ2-1	TGCGCCAGCAGCCCTTTATCGGTAGCGGAGTACAATGAGCAGTTCTTC	CASSPLSVAEYNEQFF
NA	TRBD2	TRBV6-1	TRBJ2-1	TGTGCCAGCGGACTAGCGGGAGGTGGTGAGCAGTTCTTC	CASGLAGGGEQFF